The following is a T cell receptor (beta chain) sequence with its context. Its antigen is unidentified. Data came from immunoSEQ multiplex PCR; TCRdb stores just in-frame clones and leaves some out. The table has approximately 70,000 clones, over 90% seen once; the top ten hold approximately 2.5%. The data stem from a study of PD-1 blockade in classical Hodgkin lymphoma. Whole-study findings and limits: Lower baseline TCR diversity was reported for newly diagnosed patients than for healthy donors.

Time point in this sample: newly diagnosed, previously untreated cHL patient sample. Researchers used newly diagnosed, untreated classical Hodgkin lymphoma PBMCs for comparison. Germline V CDR1 and CDR2: MDHEN, SYDVKM. This CDR3 is 15 amino acids long. The ends were cut back, 6 bases at V and 5 bases at J, with 20 bases in the middle. Sequences were obtained from peripheral blood mononuclear cells (PBMCs). The receptor was isolated from a human donor with classical Hodgkin lymphoma. The chain has TRBV28 and TRBJ2-7; possible D gene TRBD1, 6 bases. This CDR3 reads CASSNDGQGNHEQYF. In nucleotides, the CDR3 is TGTGCCAGCAGCAACGACGGGCAGGGGAACCACGAGCAGTACTTC. The full variable domain, its missing parts supplied by reference TRBV28 and TRBJ2-7, is DVKVTQSSRYLVKRTGEKVFLECVQDMDHENMFWYRQDPGLGLRLIYFSYDVKMKEKGDIPEGYSVSREKKERFSLILESASTNQTSMYLCASSNDGQGNHEQYFGPGTRLTVT.